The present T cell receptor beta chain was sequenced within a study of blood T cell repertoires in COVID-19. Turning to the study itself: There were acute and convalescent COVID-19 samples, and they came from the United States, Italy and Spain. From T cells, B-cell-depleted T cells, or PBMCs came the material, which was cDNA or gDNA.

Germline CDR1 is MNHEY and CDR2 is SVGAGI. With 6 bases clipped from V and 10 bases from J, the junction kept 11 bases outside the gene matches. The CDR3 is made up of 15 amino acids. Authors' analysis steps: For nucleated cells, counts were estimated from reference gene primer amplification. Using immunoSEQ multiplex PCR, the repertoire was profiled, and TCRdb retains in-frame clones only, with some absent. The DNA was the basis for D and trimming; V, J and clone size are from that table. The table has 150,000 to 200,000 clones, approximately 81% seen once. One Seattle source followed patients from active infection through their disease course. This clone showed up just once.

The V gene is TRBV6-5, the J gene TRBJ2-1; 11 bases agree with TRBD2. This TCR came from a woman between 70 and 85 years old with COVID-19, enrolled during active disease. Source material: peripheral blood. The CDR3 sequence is CASRLTSGGLGEQFF. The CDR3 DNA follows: TGTGCCAGCAGACTCACTAGCGGGGGCCTCGGCGAGCAGTTCTTC.